These 31 T cell receptor beta chains were all obtained from the same sample, sequenced in a study of shared clonotypes between healthy human individuals (dated by TCRdb to about 2020). The library came from the immunoSEQ multiplex PCR assay. TCRdb limited this immuneACCESS table to in-frame rearrangements with V and J called. A share of clones is missing; checked studies link under half to unresolved V genes, and the rest is unexplained. The sample profile shows some 2.3 million clones; 85% to 95% of them were found once. Of the sample, roughly 0.36% falls within the top ten clones. The sequencing input was naive CD4+ T cells from PBMCs. Per the publication, the cell subset or site label means: CD45RA+ positively selected. These receptors all come from a man younger than 30 in good health. Some clones in this sample may be carry-over from other donors' samples.

V is TRBV4-3 and J is TRBJ1-5; D remains ambiguous. The CDR3 contains 14 residues. Germline V CDR1 and CDR2: LGHNA, YSLEER. V lost 0 bases and J lost 10, with 13 bases in between. CDR3 protein: CASSQDLEGGPQHF. As DNA, the CDR3 is TGCGCCAGCAGCCAAGATCTTGAAGGAGGACCCCAGCATTTT.

The chain uses TRBV28 and TRBJ2-7; either TRBD1 or TRBD2 may supply D (5 bases each). Trimming pared 6 bases from V and 2 bases from J, leaving 20 bases between. The CDR3 is 16 amino acids. The germline V gene has CDR1 MDHEN and CDR2 SYDVKM. CDR3 amino acids: CASSRPAGTVTYEQYF. Written as DNA, the CDR3 is TGTGCCAGCAGCCGACCAGCCGGGACCGTGACCTACGAGCAGTACTTC.

A word on this clone: Distinct nucleotide sequences in the sample also encode this CDR3. This chain uses TRBV7-2 with TRBJ2-5; D unclear. The CDR3 consists of 13 residues. V was cut by 1 base and J by 5 bases, with 8 bases left in between. Germline V gene sequence: CDR1 SGHTA, CDR2 FQGNSA. CDR3 in amino acids: CASSLGFLETQYF. DNA for the CDR3: TGTGCCAGCAGCTTAGGATTTTTGGAGACCCAGTACTTC.

The chain recombines TRBV5-1 with TRBJ2-7, with TRBD2 matching over 11 bases. The CDR3 is made up of 16 amino acids. The V gene's germline CDR1 is SGHRS and CDR2 YFSETQ. With 0 bases clipped from V and 4 bases from J, the junction kept 6 bases outside the gene matches. The CDR3 sequence is CASSLVTSGSKYEQYF. The CDR3 DNA reads TGCGCCAGCAGCTTGGTAACTAGCGGGAGTAAATACGAGCAGTACTTC.

V usage is TRBV10-3 and J usage is TRBJ2-1; perhaps TRBD1 as D (5 bases). CDR1 is ENHRY, CDR2 SYGVKD, per germline. V lost 3 bases and J lost 6, with 9 bases in between. The CDR3 spans 13 residues. The CDR3 region is CAISDDSPNEQFF. For the CDR3, the DNA is TGTGCCATCAGTGACGACAGCCCCAATGAGCAGTTCTTC.

The chain combines TRBV28 with TRBJ2-7, with 8 bases fitting TRBD2. V trimming: 4 bases; J trimming: 2 bases; junction bases outside the gene matches: 4. CDR1 and CDR2 from the germline V gene are MDHEN and SYDVKM. The CDR3 loop spans 14 amino acids. The CDR3 reads CASSSTSGAYEQYF. CDR3 coding DNA: TGTGCCAGCAGTTCTACTAGCGGCGCCTACGAGCAGTACTTC.

The chain carries TRBV7-9 and TRBJ1-5; perhaps TRBD1 as D (5 bases). Per the germline V gene, CDR1 is SEHNR and CDR2 is FQNEAQ (reference sequence). V gave up 5 bases and J gave up 7 bases, with 18 bases separating them. The CDR3 spans 15 residues. In nucleotides, the CDR3 is TGTGCCAGCAGCCCGACCACAGGTGGAGGACAGCCCCAGCATTTT. The encoded protein is CASSPTTGGGQPQHF.

V usage is TRBV2 and J usage is TRBJ2-3; D is possibly TRBD1 or TRBD2 (5 bases each). V dropped 3 bases and J dropped 4 bases, with 14 bases sitting between them. This CDR3 region has 15 residues. Germline lookup yields CDR1 SNHLY and CDR2 FYNNEI. The CDR3 loop is CASSEGEPPSDTQYF. The CDR3 bases are TGTGCCAGCAGTGAGGGGGAGCCTCCCTCAGATACGCAGTATTTT. Based on the CDR3 plus reference TRBV2 and TRBJ2-3, the full variable domain is EPEVTQTPSHQVTQMGQEVILRCVPISNHLYFYWYRQILGQKVEFLVSFYNNEISEKSEIFDDQFSVERPDGSNFTLKIRSTKLEDSAMYFCASSEGEPPSDTQYFGPGTRLTVL.

The chain links TRBV28 to TRBJ2-7; tentative D call: TRBD2 (6 bases). The V gene's germline CDR1 is MDHEN and CDR2 SYDVKM. V lost 8 bases and J 6 bases, leaving 11 bases between the germline ends. The CDR3 has 11 residues. The chain's CDR3 is CASGLASEQYF. The DNA of the CDR3 is TGTGCCAGCGGGCTAGCGAGCGAGCAGTACTTC.

The rearrangement joins TRBV9 to TRBJ2-7; perhaps D is TRBD1 or TRBD2 (5 bases each). The CDR3 runs to 15 residues. CDR1 and CDR2 (germline): SGDLS, YYNGEE. The V end was cut by 4 bases, the J end by 0 bases, with 14 bases between. CDR3 sequence: CASSPHGGDSYEQYF. CDR3 in DNA: TGTGCCAGCAGCCCTCATGGGGGAGACTCCTACGAGCAGTACTTC. The full variable domain, rest sourced from reference TRBV9 and TRBJ2-7, is DSGVTQTPKHLITATGQRVTLRCSPRSGDLSVYWYQQSLDQGLQFLIQYYNGEERAKGNILERFSAQQFPDLHSELNLSSLELGDSALYFCASSPHGGDSYEQYFGPGTRLTVT.

A word on this clone: Other DNA sequences in the sample encode the same CDR3. The genes are TRBV18 and TRBJ1-5; D is possibly TRBD1 (6 bases). The CDR3 extends over 15 amino acids. Trimming removed 3 bases from V and 4 bases from J, with 13 bases in between. Germline CDR1 and CDR2: KGHSH and LQKENI. The CDR3: CASSPQGMGNQPQHF. DNA of the CDR3: TGTGCCAGCTCACCTCAGGGGATGGGGAATCAGCCCCAGCATTTT.

This clone was recorded once. This sequence joins TRBV21-1 and TRBJ1-4. TRBV21-1 is reported as a pseudogene. CDR3 length: 18 residues. DNA of the CDR3: TGTGCCAGCAGCAAATGGGGTGAGGGCTGGGGAACTAATGAAAAACTGTTTTTT. Translated, it gives CASSKWGEGWGTNEKLFF.

This sequence joins TRBV27 and TRBJ1-1; D is uncertain. The V end lost 5 bases, the J end lost 4 bases, and 29 bases lay between the germline ends. CDR1 is MNHEY, CDR2 SMNVEV, per germline (reference sequence). This CDR3 spans 19 amino acids. The CDR3 protein is CASSPEMAQRGWMGTEAFF. The CDR3 DNA reads TGTGCCAGCAGTCCAGAGATGGCGCAGCGAGGTTGGATGGGCACTGAAGCTTTCTTT.

This chain uses TRBV11-3 with TRBJ2-1; D might be TRBD1 (6 bases). CDR1 is SGHNT and CDR2 is YENEEA in the germline V gene. CDR3 length: 17 residues. The V end was cut by 1 base, the J end by 6 bases, with 19 bases between. The CDR3: CASSLGVVAGAANEQFF. The CDR3 coding sequence is TGTGCCAGCAGCTTAGGGGTGGTGGCAGGGGCGGCCAATGAGCAGTTCTTC.

J is TRBJ1-4 and V is TRBV7-9; D ambiguous. The CDR3 runs 15 residues. Trimming stripped 8 bases from V and 3 bases from J, with 16 bases between. Germline CDR1 and CDR2: SEHNR and FQNEAQ (reference sequence). The chain's CDR3 is CASGQGGFSNEKLFF. CDR3 DNA sequence: TGTGCCAGCGGCCAAGGTGGCTTCTCTAATGAAAAACTGTTTTTT.

The chain is built from TRBV6-1 and TRBJ1-5; the D gene is possibly TRBD1 (6 bases). Germline loops: CDR1 MNHNS, CDR2 SASEGT. V gave up 4 bases and J gave up 0 bases, with 16 bases separating them. This CDR3 contains 17 residues. The CDR3 coding sequence is TGTGCCAGCAGTGGCGGACAGTGGGGATATAGCAATCAGCCCCAGCATTTT. Its protein product is CASSGGQWGYSNQPQHF.

This clone has a single count. V is TRBV6-1 and J is TRBJ1-1; 7 bases line up with TRBD1. Per the germline V gene, CDR1 is MNHNS and CDR2 is SASEGT. The CDR3 sequence is 13 residues long. The V and J ends lost 8 bases and 5 bases, in that order; junction bases with no gene match: 8. The CDR3 sequence is CASSETGSTEAFF. The CDR3 DNA sequence: TGTGCCAGCTCCGAGACAGGGAGTACTGAAGCTTTCTTT.

This rearrangement joins TRBV5-6 to TRBJ1-4, with 10 bases aligning to TRBD1. Germline CDR1 and CDR2: SGHDT and YYEEEE. The CDR3 is made up of 17 amino acids. V was clipped by 4 bases and J by 10 bases; unmatched bases: 16. CDR3 DNA sequence: TGTGCCAGCAGCCCCTCGCCGGGACAGGGGAGGCTTGGAAAACTGTTTTTT. It encodes CASSPSPGQGRLGKLFF.

V and J are TRBV15 and TRBJ1-5, with D perhaps TRBD1 (6 bases). V was cut by 3 bases and J by 6 bases, with 12 bases left in between. The CDR3 consists of 14 residues. The germline gives CDR1 LNHNV, CDR2 YYDKDF (reference sequence). DNA for the CDR3: TGTGCCACCAGCAGGGAAAGGGGGTTTCAGCCCCAGCATTTT. This gives the protein CATSRERGFQPQHF.

This rearrangement joins TRBV5-1 to TRBJ1-2; 12 nucleotides line up with TRBD1. Germline-derived CDR1 and CDR2 are SGHRS and YFSETQ. V was pared by 5 bases and J by 2 bases, with 4 bases of the junction left unmatched. The CDR3 consists of 15 residues. CDR3 in DNA: TGCGCCAGCAGATCCGGGACAGGGGGCAACTATGGCTACACCTTC. This sequence encodes CASRSGTGGNYGYTF.

In the case of this clone: The same CDR3 arises from other DNA sequences in this sample as well. V usage is TRBV7-9 and J usage is TRBJ1-2; 7 nucleotides match TRBD1. The CDR3 is 14 residues long. The V and J ends lost 0 bases and 4 bases, in that order; junction bases with no gene match: 2. CDR1 is SEHNR, CDR2 FQNEAQ, per germline (reference sequence). The CDR3 spells CASSLARDSYGYTF. CDR3 sequence (DNA): TGTGCCAGCAGCTTAGCACGGGACAGCTATGGCTACACCTTC.

This sequence joins TRBV18 and TRBJ2-3; no reliable D call. There are 14 residues in the CDR3. Germline V gene lookup returns CDR1 KGHSH and CDR2 LQKENI. Trimming removed 1 base from V and 4 bases from J, with 9 bases in between. The CDR3 protein is CASSPRNRADTQYF. The DNA for the CDR3 is TGTGCCAGCTCACCACGGAATAGGGCAGATACGCAGTATTTT.

Only a few counts were recorded for this clone. This chain connects TRBV19 to TRBJ2-3; TRBD2 matches 7 bases. Trimming at V came to 5 bases and at J to 4 bases, leaving 6 bases not matched to a gene. The CDR3 is made up of 14 amino acids. Germline lookup yields CDR1 LNHDA and CDR2 SQIVND (reference sequence). The CDR3 spells CASSASAGADTQYF. The CDR3 coding sequence is TGTGCCAGTAGTGCTAGCGCGGGGGCAGATACGCAGTATTTT.

The DNA of the CDR3 is TGTGCCAGCAGTCAGCGGACAGGCGGGGCCGAGCAGTACTTC. This sequence encodes CASSQRTGGAEQYF. The chain couples TRBV6-5 to TRBJ2-7; D may be TRBD1 (7 bases). The ends were cut back, 5 bases at V and 6 bases at J, with 17 bases in the middle. Per germline, CDR1 MNHEY and CDR2 SVGAGI. This CDR3 is 14 amino acids long.

The chain employs TRBV21-1 and TRBJ2-3. TRBV21-1 constitutes a pseudogene. The CDR3 has 19 amino acids. Written as DNA, the CDR3 is TGTGCCAGCAGTGGACGGGGTAGGGGTCCAACTTCTATCACAGATACGCAGTATTTT. Protein: CASSGRGRGPTSITDTQYF.

The V gene is TRBV19, the J gene TRBJ2-5; no clear D gene. Germline assignment: CDR1 LNHDA and CDR2 SQIVND (reference sequence). The CDR3 is 12 residues long. V lost 4 bases, J lost 5 bases, and 8 bases lay in between. CDR3 bases: TGTGCCAGTAGTAAAGACATGGAGACCCAGTACTTC. It translates to CASSKDMETQYF.

V and J are TRBV4-3 and TRBJ2-7; D possibly matches TRBD1 or TRBD2 (5 bases each). Trimming left V 3 bases short and J 0 bases short, with 18 bases between. CDR1 is LGHNA and CDR2 is YSLEER in the germline V gene. The CDR3 is 17 amino acids. CDR3 loop: CASSQGEVARSSYEQYF. In DNA form, the CDR3 reads TGCGCCAGCAGCCAGGGGGAAGTAGCAAGGAGCTCCTACGAGCAGTACTTC.

V usage is TRBV4-1 and J usage is TRBJ2-1; D not certain. The germline CDR1 and CDR2 sequences are MGHRA and YSYEKL. The CDR3 runs to 15 residues. Trimming removed 2 bases from V and 10 bases from J, with 18 bases in between. The CDR3 coding sequence is TGCGCCAGCAGCCAACCCCCCGGGCGTCTGGAAGAGCAGTTCTTC. Protein product: CASSQPPGRLEEQFF.

Written as DNA, the CDR3 is TGTGCCAGCAGCCCCCTTCTGGGGACAGCTTTCTACGAGCAGTACTTC. Amino acids: CASSPLLGTAFYEQYF. V usage is TRBV28 and J usage is TRBJ2-7; 7 positions match TRBD1. Germline CDR1 is MDHEN and CDR2 is SYDVKM. The V and J ends lost 6 bases and 3 bases, in that order; junction bases with no gene match: 14. The CDR3 has 16 residues.

The genes are TRBV13 and TRBJ2-7, with TRBD2 matching over 13 bases. The germline V gene has CDR1 PRHDT and CDR2 FYEKMQ (reference sequence). The length of the CDR3 is 17 residues. With V trimmed by 5 bases and J by 5 bases, 12 bases remained unmatched. CDR3 loop: CASSAGGGLAGRNEQYF. The CDR3 region has the DNA TGTGCCAGCAGCGCCGGTGGGGGACTAGCGGGAAGGAACGAGCAGTACTTC.

The J gene is TRBJ2-1, the V gene TRBV28, with D possibly TRBD1 on 5 matching bases. The germline gives CDR1 MDHEN, CDR2 SYDVKM. Deletions cut 8 bases from V and 0 bases from J, with 11 bases between. This CDR3 spans 14 amino acids. Here the CDR3 DNA reads TGTGCCAGCCAGGGTCCAAGCTCCTACAATGAGCAGTTCTTC. It is translated as CASQGPSSYNEQFF.